The 31 T cell receptor beta chains listed next were all sequenced from one sample in a study of blood T cell repertoires in COVID-19 (dated by TCRdb to about 2020). Library creation used the immunoSEQ multiplex PCR assay. TCRdb retrieved this table from immuneACCESS and kept in-frame rearrangements only. Not all clones are present; in checked studies, unresolved V genes account for under half, and no reason is known for the remainder. The sample includes about 430,000 clones, with about 88% observed a single time. Approximately 1.5% of the sample belongs to the ten largest clones. Sequencing input: PBMCs or T cells enriched from blood (not recorded which). The receptor source for this set is a woman aged 18 to 35 who had been exposed to COVID-19.

The gene calls are TRBV24-1 and TRBJ1-5, with D unclear. Trimming removed 9 bases from V and 0 bases from J, with 11 bases in between. The V gene's germline CDR1 is KGHDR and CDR2 SFDVKD. This CDR3 comprises 14 residues. CDR3 residues: CATCRGDSNQPQHF. CDR3 nucleotides: TGTGCCACCTGCAGAGGAGATAGCAATCAGCCCCAGCATTTT.

The rearrangement links TRBV19 to TRBJ2-2; a possible D gene is TRBD1 (6 bases). The germline V and J ends were trimmed by 4 bases and 1 base, with 10 bases remaining between them. The CDR3 loop spans 15 amino acids. Germline V gene data show CDR1 as LNHDA and CDR2 as SQIVND (reference sequence). The DNA of the CDR3 is TGTGCCAGTAGTAGGGCAGGGGTGAACACCGGGGAGCTGTTTTTT. This encodes CASSRAGVNTGELFF.

The chain couples TRBV19 to TRBJ1-3; D is unresolved. The CDR3 sequence is 14 residues long. Germline V gene data show CDR1 as LNHDA and CDR2 as SQIVND (reference sequence). V lost 3 bases and J 0 bases, leaving 6 bases between the germline ends. CDR3 DNA sequence: TGTGCCAGTAGTATGTGGCCCTCTGGAAACACCATATATTTT. This translates into CASSMWPSGNTIYF.

This chain links TRBV4-1 with TRBJ2-1; D is perhaps TRBD2 (6 bases). The germline V and J ends were trimmed by 2 bases and 6 bases, with 20 bases remaining between them. Germline CDR1 MGHRA, CDR2 YSYEKL. The CDR3 length is 17 residues. The CDR3 DNA follows: TGCGCCAGCAGCCAAAAGGGCAAGGGACTCGGACCCAATGAGCAGTTCTTC. Its translation is CASSQKGKGLGPNEQFF.

V and J are TRBV12-2 and TRBJ2-2; TRBD2, as called in the table, went unchecked against the DNA. TRBV12-2 is described as a pseudogene. The CDR3 loop spans 16 amino acids. The CDR3 coding sequence is TGTGCAAGTCGCCCGAGGGGGGGGCACAACACCGGGGAGCTGTTTTTT. Translation: CASRPRGGHNTGELFF.

This sequence joins TRBV4-2 and TRBJ1-2; D gene unclear. V gave up 0 bases and J gave up 8 bases, with 10 bases separating them. In germline, CDR1 is LGHNA, CDR2 YNFKEQ. This CDR3 is 13 amino acids long. CDR3 coding DNA: TGTGCCAGCAGCCAAGATTCATTCCAGGGCTACACCTTC. It yields the protein CASSQDSFQGYTF.

The genes are TRBV5-4 and TRBJ2-4, with D unresolved. The germline gives CDR1 SGHNT, CDR2 YYREEE (reference sequence). The CDR3 contains 14 residues. Trimming removed 4 bases from V and 5 bases from J, with 13 bases in between. The CDR3 spells CASSQKTYENIQYF. The DNA for the CDR3 is TGTGCCAGCAGCCAAAAGACATATGAAAACATTCAGTACTTC.

This chain uses TRBV7-9 with TRBJ2-3, with 8 nucleotides matching TRBD2. Germline assignment: CDR1 SEHNR and CDR2 FQNEAQ (reference sequence). The trim removed 5 bases at V and 4 bases at J, leaving 11 bases unmatched. The CDR3 extends over 16 amino acids. The CDR3 protein is CASSLRGGGRADTQYF. In DNA, the CDR3 is TGTGCCAGCAGCCTACGGGGGGGCGGTCGGGCAGATACGCAGTATTTT.

The chain is built from TRBV7-3 and TRBJ2-3; tentatively, D is TRBD2 (5 bases). The CDR3 runs 13 residues. V was cut by 5 bases and J by 4 bases, with 10 bases left in between. The germline V gene has CDR1 SGHTA and CDR2 FQGTGA. This CDR3 is CASSQDSPDTQYF. The CDR3 nucleotides are TGTGCCAGCAGCCAGGACTCCCCAGATACGCAGTATTTT.

This rearrangement joins TRBV9 to TRBJ1-4; 10 nucleotides line up with TRBD1. The CDR3 covers 16 residues. From germline, CDR1 is SGDLS and CDR2 YYNGEE. Trimming cost V 3 bases and J 8 bases; bases outside gene matches: 10. The CDR3 nucleotides are TGTGCCAGCAGCGCCCGGCCGGGACAGGGGAACGAAAAACTGTTTTTT. It is translated as CASSARPGQGNEKLFF.

DNA of the CDR3: TGTGCCAGCGCGAACAGGGAACCTGGAAACACCATATATTTT. Protein sequence: CASANREPGNTIYF. This rearrangement joins TRBV6-5 to TRBJ1-3; D is possibly TRBD1 (6 bases). Germline loops: CDR1 MNHEY, CDR2 SVGAGI. There are 14 residues in the CDR3. V lost 8 bases and J lost 2, with 13 bases in between.

The J gene is TRBJ2-3, the V gene TRBV15; possible D gene TRBD1, 5 bases. Germline CDR1 and CDR2: LNHNV and YYDKDF (reference sequence). The CDR3 covers 16 residues. The ends were cut back, 1 base at V and 2 bases at J, with 13 bases in the middle. The CDR3 protein is CATSRVFDSYTDTQYF. The CDR3 DNA follows: TGTGCCACCAGCAGAGTGTTTGACAGTTACACAGATACGCAGTATTTT.

J is TRBJ2-7 and V is TRBV3-1 (or the pseudogene TRBV3-2), with 7 bases identical to TRBD1. CDR3 size: 15 residues. In germline, CDR1 is LGHDT, CDR2 YNNKEL (reference sequence). The trim removed 0 bases at V and 4 bases at J, leaving 6 bases unmatched. The CDR3 sequence: CASSQDKGARYEQYF. Here the CDR3 DNA reads TGTGCCAGCAGCCAAGACAAGGGGGCAAGATACGAGCAGTACTTC.

The chain recombines TRBV7-2 with TRBJ2-7, with 8 nucleotides matching TRBD2. After removal of 2 bases from V and 1 base from J, the junction contained 4 bases not matched to a gene. CDR1 SGHTA and CDR2 FQGNSA come from the germline V gene. This CDR3 spans 15 amino acids. Written as DNA, the CDR3 is TGTGCCAGCAGCTTAAACCGGGGGGGGTCCTACGAGCAGTACTTC. Amino acid sequence: CASSLNRGGSYEQYF.

The rearrangement links TRBV28 to TRBJ1-5, with TRBD1 as a possible D gene (5 bases). This CDR3 spans 14 amino acids. Germline V CDR1 and CDR2: MDHEN, SYDVKM. Trimming took off 5 bases at V and 3 bases at J, with 11 bases between the two ends. CDR3 region: CASSIGQANQPQHF. The DNA for the CDR3 is TGTGCCAGCAGTATAGGACAAGCCAATCAGCCCCAGCATTTT.

The chain employs TRBV18 and TRBJ2-1; D call uncertain. This CDR3 region has 11 residues. Trimming pared 5 bases from V and 6 bases from J, leaving 5 bases between. Germline CDR1 is KGHSH and CDR2 is LQKENI. CDR3 in amino acids: CASSEINEQFF. The CDR3 DNA follows: TGTGCCAGCTCAGAGATCAATGAGCAGTTCTTC.

The chain has TRBV5-5 and TRBJ1-5; D gene unclear. Germline V gene lookup returns CDR1 SGHKS and CDR2 YYEKEE (reference sequence). Deletions cut 1 base from V and 0 bases from J, with 14 bases between. This CDR3 has 17 residues. DNA for the CDR3: TGTGCCAGCAGCTTGACGTGGACTGTTTATAGCAATCAGCCCCAGCATTTT. Amino acids: CASSLTWTVYSNQPQHF.

This rearrangement joins TRBV19 to TRBJ2-7; perhaps TRBD2 as D (6 bases). CDR1 is LNHDA and CDR2 is SQIVND in the germline V gene (reference sequence). Trimming stripped 6 bases from V and 7 bases from J, with 16 bases between. There are 13 residues in the CDR3. DNA of the CDR3: TGTGCCAGTAGGCGGGGTGGGGTCGAAGAGCAGTACTTC. Protein sequence: CASRRGGVEEQYF. Using reference TRBV19 and TRBJ2-7 for the parts outside the CDR3, the full variable domain is DGGITQSPKYLFRKEGQNVTLSCEQNLNHDAMYWYRQDPGQGLRLIYYSQIVNDFQKGDIAEGYSVSREKKESFPLTVTSAQKNPTAFYLCASRRGGVEEQYFGPGTRLTVT.

The gene calls are TRBV28 and TRBJ1-5; 9 nucleotides line up with TRBD1. Per the germline V gene, CDR1 is MDHEN and CDR2 is SYDVKM. The trim removed 3 bases at V and 2 bases at J, leaving 8 bases unmatched. The CDR3 is 17 residues long. The CDR3 protein is CASSFYRGQAGNQPQHF. Written as DNA, the CDR3 is TGTGCCAGCAGTTTTTACAGGGGGCAGGCGGGCAATCAGCCCCAGCATTTT.

The rearrangement joins TRBV7-2 to TRBJ1-5; D is unresolved. Per the germline V gene, CDR1 is SGHTA and CDR2 is FQGNSA. The CDR3 runs to 14 residues. Trimming took off 5 bases at V and 5 bases at J, with 13 bases between the two ends. Written as DNA, the CDR3 is TGTGCCAGCAGCCGCGGACGGGGAGATCAGCCCCAGCATTTT. Its translation: CASSRGRGDQPQHF.

The rearrangement uses TRBV5-4 and TRBJ2-3, with D maybe TRBD1 (5 bases). With 10 bases removed from V and 3 bases from J, the gap between germline ends came to 12 bases. This CDR3 has 12 residues. Looked up from germline, CDR1 is SGHNT and CDR2 is YYREEE (reference sequence). The CDR3 here is CACQGETDTQYF. CDR3 in DNA: TGTGCCTGTCAGGGTGAGACAGATACGCAGTATTTT.

The chain combines TRBV14 with TRBJ2-7; TRBD2 aligns across 12 bases. CDR1 is SGHDN, CDR2 FVKESK, per germline. The CDR3 is made up of 15 amino acids. Trimming removed 4 bases from V and 4 bases from J; junction bases left unmatched: 5. CDR3: CASSRTSGALYEQYF. CDR3 bases: TGTGCCAGCAGCCGGACTAGCGGGGCTCTTTACGAGCAGTACTTC.

This clone appeared a single time. One junction end disagrees with the germline gene, perhaps due to a read error. This chain joins TRBV7-7 and TRBJ2-5; 10 positions agree with TRBD1. This CDR3 region has 16 residues. Germline CDR1 is SSHAT and CDR2 is FNYEAQ (reference sequence). The CDR3 DNA follows: TGTGCTAGCAGCTTAGCGACGGGACAGGGGCAAGAGACCCAGTACTTC. Its translation is CASSLATGQGQETQYF.

The chain is built from TRBV4-1 and TRBJ2-3; weak D call: TRBD2 (5 bases). Trimming took 2 bases from V and 3 from J, leaving 15 bases between them. The germline gives CDR1 MGHRA, CDR2 YSYEKL. CDR3 length: 16 amino acids. CDR3 DNA sequence: TGCGCCAGCAGCCAACAACAACTAGTAACGACAGATACGCAGTATTTT. It encodes CASSQQQLVTTDTQYF.

The chain links TRBV28 to TRBJ2-1, with D possibly being TRBD1 (6 bases). The V end lost 6 bases, the J end lost 6 bases, and 18 bases lay between the germline ends. Germline lookup yields CDR1 MDHEN and CDR2 SYDVKM. CDR3 length: 15 residues. CDR3 region: CASREQGQRTNEQFF. The CDR3 nucleotides are TGTGCCAGCAGAGAACAGGGTCAACGGACCAATGAGCAGTTCTTC. Drawing the rest from reference TRBV28 and TRBJ2-1, the complete variable domain is DVKVTQSSRYLVKRTGEKVFLECVQDMDHENMFWYRQDPGLGLRLIYFSYDVKMKEKGDIPEGYSVSREKKERFSLILESASTNQTSMYLCASREQGQRTNEQFFGPGTRLTVL.

Details on this clone: Other DNA sequences in this sample translate to the same CDR3. The V and J genes are TRBV28 and TRBJ2-7, with 7 bases lining up with TRBD1. The CDR3 contains 14 residues. Germline V gene data show CDR1 as MDHEN and CDR2 as SYDVKM. Trimming removed 5 bases from V and 2 bases from J; junction bases left unmatched: 6. The DNA for the CDR3 is TGTGCCAGCAGTCCCGGGACAGTTACCTACGAGCAGTACTTC. The encoded protein is CASSPGTVTYEQYF.

This rearrangement joins TRBV27 to TRBJ2-7, with 10 bases aligning to TRBD1. The length of the CDR3 is 15 residues. Trimming took 4 bases from V and 6 from J; bases not matched to a gene: 9. Germline assignment: CDR1 MNHEY and CDR2 SMNVEV (reference sequence). The CDR3 region is CASSSPGTGDTEQYF. The CDR3 DNA reads as TGTGCCAGCAGTTCGCCCGGGACAGGGGACACCGAGCAGTACTTC.

The chain combines TRBV5-4 with TRBJ2-2; TRBD1 matches at 9 bases. The germline V gene encodes CDR1 SGHNT and CDR2 YYREEE (reference sequence). The CDR3 is 15 amino acids. Germline trimming cut 2 bases from V and 6 bases from J; bases unmatched to any gene: 5. CDR3: CASSFRDRASGELFF. In DNA, the CDR3 is TGTGCCAGCAGCTTCCGGGACAGGGCCTCCGGGGAGCTGTTTTTT.

This chain joins TRBV4-3 and TRBJ2-1; 7 bases map to TRBD1. The junction had 11 bases not matched to a gene; V was cut back by 2 bases and J by 1 base. The CDR3 extends over 18 amino acids. Germline V gene data show CDR1 as LGHNA and CDR2 as YSLEER. The CDR3 sequence: CASSQRLTRDSSYNEQFF. The CDR3 region has the DNA TGCGCCAGCAGCCAAAGACTTACTCGGGACAGTTCCTACAATGAGCAGTTCTTC.

V usage is TRBV28 and J usage is TRBJ1-5, with 8 bases aligning to TRBD1. Losses at the gene ends were 1 base for V and 10 bases for J; bases not matched to a gene: 9. CDR1 is MDHEN and CDR2 is SYDVKM in the germline V gene. The CDR3 has 15 residues. CDR3 DNA: TGTGCCAGCAGTTTATACCAGGGGGCGAACAATCCCCAGCATTTT. Protein product: CASSLYQGANNPQHF. The variable domain in full, with the rest retrieved from reference TRBV28 and TRBJ1-5, is DVKVTQSSRYLVKRTGEKVFLECVQDMDHENMFWYRQDPGLGLRLIYFSYDVKMKEKGDIPEGYSVSREKKERFSLILESASTNQTSMYLCASSLYQGANNPQHFGDGTRLSIL.

The V call is TRBV7-2, the J call TRBJ2-5, with 14 positions matching TRBD2. The ends lost 5 bases at V and 5 bases at J; junction bases unmatched: 10. There are 17 residues in the CDR3. The germline gives CDR1 SGHTA, CDR2 FQGNSA. The CDR3 nucleotides are TGTGCCAGCAGCCTCCTCCGACTAGCGGGGGGGCAGGAGACCCAGTACTTC. Protein product: CASSLLRLAGGQETQYF.